The rows below give T cell receptor beta chains drawn from one sample of a study of T cell clonotyping in hematopoietic cell transplantation. Clones were read by immunoSEQ multiplex PCR, and TCRdb kept only the in-frame ones, dropping some. This sample has 26,000 or so clones, with roughly 84% found just once. Material: peripheral blood mononuclear cells, obtained before stem cell transplant. Receptor source: a man between 35 and 55 years old with acute myeloid leukemia. Some clones in this sample may be carry-over from other donors' samples. CDR3s include the opening cysteine and the closing phenylalanine or tryptophan. Fields, in order: V gene, J gene, clone size, D gene, CDR3 DNA, CDR3 protein. D genes are given only for firm matches. Clone size appears in some rows only: once, few, many, or a class for an expanded clone.

TRBV6-5	TRBJ1-1	NA	NA	TGTGCCAGCAGTCCCCTATATGGGTTTACCACTGAAGCTTTCTTT	CASSPLYGFTTEAFF
TRBV6-5	TRBJ1-1	NA	NA	TGTGCCAGCAATCCAGGGAGAACGAACACTGAAGCTTTCTTT	CASNPGRTNTEAFF
TRBV7-6	TRBJ2-7	NA	TRBD2	TGTGCCAGCAGCTTACAGCGGGAAGGCCCCTACGAGCAGTACTTC	CASSLQREGPYEQYF
TRBV6-5	TRBJ2-7	few	NA	TGTGCCAGCAGGGGGCAGGGCTCCTACGAGCAGTACTTC	CASRGQGSYEQYF
TRBV27	TRBJ2-5	NA	TRBD2	TGTGCCAGCAGTCCCGGGACTATTCAAGAGACCCAGTACTTC	CASSPGTIQETQYF
TRBV28	TRBJ1-5	NA	TRBD1	TGTGCCAGCAGACAGGGACAGGGAGGTCAGCCCCAGCATTTT	CASRQGQGGQPQHF
TRBV14	TRBJ1-5	NA	NA	TGTGCCAGCAGCCTAAGCGGGGGAAGTCAGCCCCAGCATTTT	CASSLSGGSQPQHF
TRBV11-3	TRBJ1-6	NA	NA	TGTGCCAGCAGCGAAGCAGATACAGGGACGCATTCACCCCTCCACTTT	CASSEADTGTHSPLHF
TRBV10-1	TRBJ2-7	NA	NA	TGCGCCAGCAGTGAAGTGACAGCCTACGAGCAGTACTTC	CASSEVTAYEQYF
TRBV19	TRBJ1-1	NA	NA	TGTGCCAGTAGTATATATGTGAACACTGAAGCTTTCTTT	CASSIYVNTEAFF
TRBV10-3	TRBJ1-1	NA	NA	TGTGCCATCAGTGAGTCCTTGGGGGCAGGTAAGAACACTGAAGCTTTCTTT	CAISESLGAGKNTEAFF
TRBV5-4	TRBJ2-3	NA	TRBD1	TGTGCCAGCAGCGAGCAACAGGGGGGTACGCAGTATTTT	CASSEQQGGTQYF
TRBV27	TRBJ2-7	NA	TRBD1	TGTGCCAGCAGGGGACAGGCGGGTCTCGGGGGGCAGTACTTC	CASRGQAGLGGQYF
TRBV7-9	TRBJ2-2	NA	TRBD1	TGTGCCAGCAGCTCCGGGACAGGGTACCCCACCGGGGAGCTGTTTTTT	CASSSGTGYPTGELFF
TRBV5-1	TRBJ1-1	NA	NA	TGCGCCAGCAGACAAATTCCGGGAGCCCCTGGGGCTGAAGCTTTCTTT	CASRQIPGAPGAEAFF
TRBV29-1	TRBJ2-2	NA	TRBD1	TGCAGCGTTGAATCCGGGACAGGGGTAGGGACCGGGGAGCTGTTTTTT	CSVESGTGVGTGELFF
TRBV30	TRBJ2-3	NA	TRBD1	TGTGCCTGGATACAGGGGGAAACCAACACAGATACGCAGTATTTT	CAWIQGETNTDTQYF
TRBV11-1	TRBJ2-7	NA	TRBD1	TGTGCCAGCAGCTTACAGGGGGCATACGAGCAGTACTTC	CASSLQGAYEQYF
TRBV15	TRBJ1-1	once	NA	TGTGCCACCAGCAAAGAATCCAACACTGAAGCTTTCTTT	CATSKESNTEAFF
TRBV25-1	TRBJ2-1	NA	NA	TGTGCCAGCAGTGAATATTACGACAATGAGCAGTTCTTC	CASSEYYDNEQFF
TRBV25-1	TRBJ1-2	NA	NA	TGTGCCAGCAGTGAGATGAGAAACTATGGCTACACCTTC	CASSEMRNYGYTF
TRBV28	TRBJ1-2	NA	NA	TGTGCCAGCAGTCCAGTGGGGGCGAACTATGGCTACACCTTC	CASSPVGANYGYTF
TRBV5-1	TRBJ2-7	NA	TRBD2	TGCGCCAGCGCACCTACGACTAGCGGGCCGCACGAGCAGTACTTC	CASAPTTSGPHEQYF
TRBV2	TRBJ1-2	few	NA	TGTGCCAGCAGTGAAGCGCGGGACGGCTACACCTTC	CASSEARDGYTF
TRBV29-1	TRBJ2-7	NA	TRBD2	TGCAGCGTTGTAGCGGGAGGGCCGGGGGAGCAGTACTTC	CSVVAGGPGEQYF
TRBV6-6	TRBJ2-7	NA	NA	TGTGCCAGCAGTTACTCGGGGCTCGAGCAGTACTTC	CASSYSGLEQYF
TRBV5-4	TRBJ2-7	NA	TRBD1	TGTGCCAGCAGCTTGGGGCAGGGGGCAATTTACGAGCAGTACTTC	CASSLGQGAIYEQYF
TRBV4-1	TRBJ2-1	NA	TRBD2	TGCGCCAGCAGCGAACGGACTAGCGGCCCGGAGAGCTCCTACAATGAGCAGTTCTTC	CASSERTSGPESSYNEQFF
TRBV5-1	TRBJ1-5	once	NA	TGCGCCAGCAGCTTGGAGCCAGGGCTGAGGAATCAGCCCCAGCATTTT	CASSLEPGLRNQPQHF
TRBV7-9	TRBJ1-1	NA	TRBD1	TGTGCCAGCAGCTCGATACAGGGGAGGGGCTCTGAAGCTTTCTTT	CASSSIQGRGSEAFF
TRBV30	TRBJ1-2	NA	TRBD1	TGTGCCTGGTACAGGGGCGGTATGAGGGTTGGCTACACCTTC	CAWYRGGMRVGYTF
TRBV10-1	TRBJ1-6	NA	NA	TGCGCCAGCAGTCTCGGGTGCTATAATTCACCCCTCCACTTT	CASSLGCYNSPLHF
TRBV15	TRBJ2-7	once	TRBD1	TGTGCCACCAGCAGGGACCGGGACAGGGCGTCCTACGAGCAGTACTTC	CATSRDRDRASYEQYF
TRBV5-1	TRBJ2-3	NA	TRBD2	TGCGCCAGCAGCCGCGGGAGCCTAACCGGGACGTACACAGATACGCAGTATTTT	CASSRGSLTGTYTDTQYF
TRBV29-1	TRBJ1-6	once	TRBD1	TGCAGCGCCAGGACAGGGGGCGCTGAGTCACCCCTCCACTTT	CSARTGGAESPLHF
TRBV6-5	TRBJ1-2	NA	NA	TGTGCCAGCAGTTACGACAGGTTGAACTATGGCTACACCTTC	CASSYDRLNYGYTF
TRBV5-8	TRBJ1-6	NA	NA	TGTGCCAGCAGCTTTAACCCTCTGATCCTCCACTTT	CASSFNPLILHF
TRBV10-3	TRBJ1-5	NA	TRBD1	TGTGCCATCAGTGAGCGGGGCCTTTCAGGGGGCCGGCAGCCCCAGCATTTT	CAISERGLSGGRQPQHF
TRBV10-2	TRBJ2-7	NA	NA	TGCGCCAGCAGTGAAGTTAGCGGATACGAGCAGTACTTC	CASSEVSGYEQYF
TRBV6-5	TRBJ2-3	NA	NA	TGTGCCAGCAGTTACCGGGTTTACACAGATACGCAGTATTTT	CASSYRVYTDTQYF
TRBV5-1	TRBJ2-2	once	TRBD1	TGCGCCAGCAGCTTGGGTGTAGCCGGGACAGCATCCACCGGGGAGCTGTTTTTT	CASSLGVAGTASTGELFF
TRBV29-1	TRBJ1-2	NA	NA	TGCAGCGTTGACGCCAGGGGCTTTTTGTTGGGCTATGGCTACACCTTC	CSVDARGFLLGYGYTF
TRBV5-6	TRBJ1-1	NA	NA	TGTGCCAGCAGCTTGGTCCTTACTGGCGGGAGAGCTTTCTTT	CASSLVLTGGRAFF
TRBV7-9	TRBJ1-4	NA	NA	TGTGCCAGCAGCTTATCCCTGACGGCCATGGAACTGTTTTTT	CASSLSLTAMELFF
TRBV20-1	TRBJ1-1	NA	NA	TGCAGTGCTAGACAGACTGCTGAAGCTTTCTTT	CSARQTAEAFF
TRBV5-1	TRBJ2-7	few	NA	TGCGCCAGCAGCTTGTCTCGGTCCTACGAGCAGTACTTC	CASSLSRSYEQYF
TRBV6-5	TRBJ2-2	NA	NA	TGTGCCAGCAGTTACTCGGCGGGCACCGGGGAGCTGTTTTTT	CASSYSAGTGELFF
TRBV7-2	TRBJ2-1	NA	NA	TGTGCCAGCAGCTTAGCCCCAGGGAGATTGGGTAATGAGCAGTTCTTC	CASSLAPGRLGNEQFF
TRBV27	TRBJ2-3	NA	NA	TGTGCCAGCAGAGATGGGACATTCACAGATACGCAGTATTTT	CASRDGTFTDTQYF
TRBV7-9	TRBJ2-1	NA	NA	TGTGCCAGCAGCTCCGGAGTGGGAGGTGGGCGCCCGGGTGAGCAGTTCTTC	CASSSGVGGGRPGEQFF
TRBV20-1	TRBJ2-3	NA	NA	TGCAGTGCTAGAGCCACCAATACGCAGTATTTT	CSARATNTQYF
TRBV5-4	TRBJ2-5	NA	TRBD2	TGTGCCAGCAGACTAGCGGGGGCAGTAGAGACCCAGTACTTC	CASRLAGAVETQYF
TRBV9	TRBJ2-3	NA	NA	TGTGCCAGCAGCGTAGCAGGGGCAGATACGCAGTATTTT	CASSVAGADTQYF
TRBV7-2	TRBJ1-2	NA	TRBD1	TGTGCCAGCAGCTCTAGGCAGGGACAGATCTATGGCTACACCTTC	CASSSRQGQIYGYTF